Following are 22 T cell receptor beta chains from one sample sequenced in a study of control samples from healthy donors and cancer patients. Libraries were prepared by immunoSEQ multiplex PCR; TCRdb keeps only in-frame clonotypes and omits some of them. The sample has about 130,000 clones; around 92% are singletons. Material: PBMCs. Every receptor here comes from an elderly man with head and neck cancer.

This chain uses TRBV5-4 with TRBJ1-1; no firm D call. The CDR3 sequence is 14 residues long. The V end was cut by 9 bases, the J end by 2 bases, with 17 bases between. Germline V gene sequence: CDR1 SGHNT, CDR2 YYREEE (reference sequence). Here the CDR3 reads CATAWEVANTEAFF. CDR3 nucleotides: TGTGCCACCGCTTGGGAGGTAGCCAACACTGAAGCTTTCTTT.

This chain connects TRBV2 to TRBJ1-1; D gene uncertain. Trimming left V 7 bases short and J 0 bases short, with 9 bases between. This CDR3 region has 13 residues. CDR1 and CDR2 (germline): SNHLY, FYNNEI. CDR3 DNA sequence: TGTGCCAGCAATGGTGGCTTGAACACTGAAGCTTTCTTT. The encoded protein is CASNGGLNTEAFF.

The CDR3 nucleotides are TGCGCCAGCAGCCCGGACGTAGGGCGCAACTATGGCTACACCTTC. Translation gives CASSPDVGRNYGYTF. The chain recombines TRBV5-1 with TRBJ1-2; D is uncertain. The CDR3 has 15 residues. Germline assignment: CDR1 SGHRS and CDR2 YFSETQ. Trimming removed 4 bases from V and 2 bases from J, with 15 bases in between.

CDR3 loop: CASNGDSNQPQHF. The CDR3 bases are TGTGCCAGTAATGGGGACAGCAATCAGCCCCAGCATTTT. This rearrangement joins TRBV19 to TRBJ1-5; the D gene is possibly TRBD1 (5 bases). CDR1 is LNHDA and CDR2 is SQIVND in the germline V gene (reference sequence). Between the trimmed V and J ends, which lost 7 bases and 1 base, there was a span of 8 bases. This CDR3 is built from 13 residues.

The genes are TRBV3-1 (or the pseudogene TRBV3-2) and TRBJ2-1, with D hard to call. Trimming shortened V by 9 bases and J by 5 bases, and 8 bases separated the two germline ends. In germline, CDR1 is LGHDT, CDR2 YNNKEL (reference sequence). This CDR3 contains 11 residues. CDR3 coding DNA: TGTGCCAGAAACCTAAACAATGAGCAGTTCTTC. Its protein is CARNLNNEQFF.

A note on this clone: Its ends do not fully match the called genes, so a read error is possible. Here the CDR3 reads CASSGLAGGYTEQFF. The CDR3 DNA follows: TGCGCCAGCAGTGGACTAGCGGGAGGTTACACTGAGCAGTTCTTC. The V call is TRBV10-1, the J call TRBJ2-1, with 13 bases identical to TRBD2. Germline assignment: CDR1 WNHNN and CDR2 SYGVQD (reference sequence). The CDR3 consists of 15 residues.

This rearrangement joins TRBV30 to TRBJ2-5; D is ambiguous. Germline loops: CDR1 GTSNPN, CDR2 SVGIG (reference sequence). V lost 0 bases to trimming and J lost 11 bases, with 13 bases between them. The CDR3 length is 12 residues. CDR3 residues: CAWSVGPGLQYF. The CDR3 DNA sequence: TGTGCCTGGAGTGTAGGTCCGGGTTTACAGTACTTC. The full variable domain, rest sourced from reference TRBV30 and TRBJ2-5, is SQTIHQWPATLVQPVGSPLSLECTVEGTSNPNLYWYRQAAGRGLQLLFYSVGIGQISSEVPQNLSASRPQDRQFILSSKKLLLSDSGFYLCAWSVGPGLQYFGPGTRLLVL.

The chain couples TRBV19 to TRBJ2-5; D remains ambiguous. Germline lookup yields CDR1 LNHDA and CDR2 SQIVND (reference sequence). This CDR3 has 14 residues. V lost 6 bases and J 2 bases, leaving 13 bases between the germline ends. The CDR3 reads CASSRVGGQETQYF. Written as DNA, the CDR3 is TGTGCCAGTAGCCGAGTGGGTGGACAAGAGACCCAGTACTTC.

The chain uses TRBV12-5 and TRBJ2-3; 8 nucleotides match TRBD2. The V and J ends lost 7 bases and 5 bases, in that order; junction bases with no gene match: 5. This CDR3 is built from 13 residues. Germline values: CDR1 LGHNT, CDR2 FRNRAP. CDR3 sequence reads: CASEVRGGDTQYF. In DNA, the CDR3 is TGTGCTAGTGAAGTCCGGGGGGGAGATACGCAGTATTTT.

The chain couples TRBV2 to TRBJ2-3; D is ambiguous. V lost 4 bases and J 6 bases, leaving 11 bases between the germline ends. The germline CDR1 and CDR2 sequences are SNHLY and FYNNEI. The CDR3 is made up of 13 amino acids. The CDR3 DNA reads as TGTGCCAGCAGTGTCGGATCTGGGGATACGCAGTATTTT. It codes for CASSVGSGDTQYF. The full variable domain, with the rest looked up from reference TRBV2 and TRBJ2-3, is EPEVTQTPSHQVTQMGQEVILRCVPISNHLYFYWYRQILGQKVEFLVSFYNNEISEKSEIFDDQFSVERPDGSNFTLKIRSTKLEDSAMYFCASSVGSGDTQYFGPGTRLTVL.

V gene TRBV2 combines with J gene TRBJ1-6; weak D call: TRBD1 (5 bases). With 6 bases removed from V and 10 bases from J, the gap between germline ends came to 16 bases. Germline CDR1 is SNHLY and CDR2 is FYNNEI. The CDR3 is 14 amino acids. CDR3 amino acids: CASRYYGAWSPLHF. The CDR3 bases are TGTGCCAGCAGATACTACGGGGCATGGTCACCCCTCCACTTT. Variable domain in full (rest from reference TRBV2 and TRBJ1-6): EPEVTQTPSHQVTQMGQEVILRCVPISNHLYFYWYRQILGQKVEFLVSFYNNEISEKSEIFDDQFSVERPDGSNFTLKIRSTKLEDSAMYFCASRYYGAWSPLHFGNGTRLTVT.

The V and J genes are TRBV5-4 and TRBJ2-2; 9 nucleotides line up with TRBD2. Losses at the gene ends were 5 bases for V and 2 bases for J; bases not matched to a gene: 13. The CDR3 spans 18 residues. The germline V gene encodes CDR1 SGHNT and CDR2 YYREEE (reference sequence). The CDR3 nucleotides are TGTGCCAGCAGTCGCGGCGGGGGGGCCCTCCTTAACACCGGGGAGCTGTTTTTT. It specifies CASSRGGGALLNTGELFF.

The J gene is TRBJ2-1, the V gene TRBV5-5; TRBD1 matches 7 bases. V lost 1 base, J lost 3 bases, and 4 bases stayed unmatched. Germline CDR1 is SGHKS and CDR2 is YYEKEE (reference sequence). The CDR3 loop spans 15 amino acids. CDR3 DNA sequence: TGTGCCAGCAGCTTGTCCGGGACAGACTACAATGAGCAGTTCTTC. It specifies CASSLSGTDYNEQFF.

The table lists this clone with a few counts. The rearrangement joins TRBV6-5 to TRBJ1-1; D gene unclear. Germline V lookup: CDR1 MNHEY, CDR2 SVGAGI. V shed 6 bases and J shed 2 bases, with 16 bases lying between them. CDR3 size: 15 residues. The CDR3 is CASSATPAINTEAFF. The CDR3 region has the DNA TGTGCCAGCAGCGCGACGCCGGCTATCAACACTGAAGCTTTCTTT.

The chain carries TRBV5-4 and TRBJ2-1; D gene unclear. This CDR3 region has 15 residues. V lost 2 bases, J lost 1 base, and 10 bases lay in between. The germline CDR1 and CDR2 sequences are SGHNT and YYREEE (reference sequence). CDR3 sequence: CASSFGLVSYNEQFF. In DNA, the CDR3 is TGTGCCAGCAGCTTCGGGTTAGTTTCCTACAATGAGCAGTTCTTC.

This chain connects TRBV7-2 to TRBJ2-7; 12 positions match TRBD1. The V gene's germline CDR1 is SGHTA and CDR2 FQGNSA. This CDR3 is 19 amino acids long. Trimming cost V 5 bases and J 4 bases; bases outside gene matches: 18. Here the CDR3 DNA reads TGTGCCAGCAGCCAACCGTCGGGCGGGAAGGGACAGGGGGCTTACGAGCAGTACTTC. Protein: CASSQPSGGKGQGAYEQYF.

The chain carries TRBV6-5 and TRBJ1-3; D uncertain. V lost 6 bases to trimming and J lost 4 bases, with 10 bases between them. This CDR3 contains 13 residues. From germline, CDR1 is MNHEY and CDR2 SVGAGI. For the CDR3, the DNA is TGTGCCAGCAGATACAACGGGGGAAACACCATATATTTT. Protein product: CASRYNGGNTIYF.

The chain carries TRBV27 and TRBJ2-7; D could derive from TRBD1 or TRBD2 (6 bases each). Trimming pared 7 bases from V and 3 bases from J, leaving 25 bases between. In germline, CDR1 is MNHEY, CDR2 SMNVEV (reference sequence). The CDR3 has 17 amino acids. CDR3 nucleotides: TGTGCCAGCAACCCCGGGGGACTTCAAGGGGGTTACTACGAGCAGTACTTC. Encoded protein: CASNPGGLQGGYYEQYF.

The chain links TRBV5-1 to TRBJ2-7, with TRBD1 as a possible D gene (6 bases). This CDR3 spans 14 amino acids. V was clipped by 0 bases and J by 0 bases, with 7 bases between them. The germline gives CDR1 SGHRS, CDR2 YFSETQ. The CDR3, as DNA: TGCGCCAGCAGCTTGGGACAGGCCTCCTACGAGCAGTACTTC. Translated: CASSLGQASYEQYF.

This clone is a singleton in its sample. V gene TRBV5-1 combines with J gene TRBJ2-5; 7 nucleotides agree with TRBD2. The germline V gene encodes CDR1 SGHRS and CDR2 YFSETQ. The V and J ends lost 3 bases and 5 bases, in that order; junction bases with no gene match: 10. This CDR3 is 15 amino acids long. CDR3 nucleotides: TGCGCCAGCAGCTCTAGCGGACCCAGCGGGGAGACCCAGTACTTC. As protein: CASSSSGPSGETQYF.

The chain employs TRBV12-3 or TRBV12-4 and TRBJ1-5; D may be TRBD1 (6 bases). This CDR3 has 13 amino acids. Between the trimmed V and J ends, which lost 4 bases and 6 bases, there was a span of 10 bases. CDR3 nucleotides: TGTGCCAGCAGTTCGACAGGAATTCAGCCCCAGCATTTT. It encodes CASSSTGIQPQHF.

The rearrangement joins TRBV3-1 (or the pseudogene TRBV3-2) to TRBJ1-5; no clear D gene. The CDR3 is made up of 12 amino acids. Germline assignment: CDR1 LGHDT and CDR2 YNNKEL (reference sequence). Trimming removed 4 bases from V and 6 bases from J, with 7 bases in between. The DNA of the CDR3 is TGTGCCAGCAGCCTCATGGGTCAGCCCCAGCATTTT. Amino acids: CASSLMGQPQHF.